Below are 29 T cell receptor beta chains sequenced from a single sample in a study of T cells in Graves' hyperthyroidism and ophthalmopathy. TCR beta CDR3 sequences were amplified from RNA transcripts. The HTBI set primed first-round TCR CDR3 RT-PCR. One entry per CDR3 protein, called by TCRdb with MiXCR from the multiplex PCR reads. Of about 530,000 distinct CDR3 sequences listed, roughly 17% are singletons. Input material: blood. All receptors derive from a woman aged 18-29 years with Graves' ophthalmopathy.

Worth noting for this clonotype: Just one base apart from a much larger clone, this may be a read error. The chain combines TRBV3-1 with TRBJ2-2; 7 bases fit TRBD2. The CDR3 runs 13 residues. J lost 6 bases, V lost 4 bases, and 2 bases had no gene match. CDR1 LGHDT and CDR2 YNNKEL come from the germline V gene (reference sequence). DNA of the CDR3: TGTGCCAGCAGCCGGAGCGGGGCCGGGGAGCTGTTTTTT. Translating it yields CASSRSGAGELFF.

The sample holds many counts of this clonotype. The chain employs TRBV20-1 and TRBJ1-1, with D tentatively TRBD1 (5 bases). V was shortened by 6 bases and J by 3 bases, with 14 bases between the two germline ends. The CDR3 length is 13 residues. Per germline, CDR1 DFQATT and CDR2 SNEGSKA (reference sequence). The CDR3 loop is CSAPRGGDTEAFF. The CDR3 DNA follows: TGCAGTGCCCCACGGGGGGGGGACACTGAAGCTTTCTTT.

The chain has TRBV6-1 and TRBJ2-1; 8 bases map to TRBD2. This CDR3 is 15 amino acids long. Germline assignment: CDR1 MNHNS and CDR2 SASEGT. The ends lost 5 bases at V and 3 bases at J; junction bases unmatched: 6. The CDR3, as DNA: TGTGCCAGCAGTCCGACTAGCGTTGACTACAATGAGCAGTTCTTC. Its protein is CASSPTSVDYNEQFF.

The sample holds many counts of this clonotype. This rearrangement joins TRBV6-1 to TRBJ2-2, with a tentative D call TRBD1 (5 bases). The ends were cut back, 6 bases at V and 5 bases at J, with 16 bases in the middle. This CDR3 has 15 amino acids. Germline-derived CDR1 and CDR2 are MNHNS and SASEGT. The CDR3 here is CASSHKYQGTGELFF. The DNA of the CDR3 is TGTGCCAGCAGCCACAAATACCAGGGAACCGGGGAGCTGTTTTTT.

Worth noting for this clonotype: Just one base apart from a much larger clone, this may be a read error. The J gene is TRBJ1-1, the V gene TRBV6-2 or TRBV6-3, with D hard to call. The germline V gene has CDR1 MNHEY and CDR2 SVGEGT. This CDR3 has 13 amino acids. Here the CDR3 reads CASRKTLNTEALF. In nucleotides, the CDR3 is TGTGCCAGCAGGAAGACTCTCAACACTGAAGCTCTCTTT.

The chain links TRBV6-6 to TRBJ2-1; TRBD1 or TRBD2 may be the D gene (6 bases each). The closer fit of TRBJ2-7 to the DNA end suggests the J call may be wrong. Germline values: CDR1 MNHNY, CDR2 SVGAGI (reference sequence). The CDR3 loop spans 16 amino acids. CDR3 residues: CASSYSGGGSYNEQYF. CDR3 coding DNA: TGTGCCAGCAGTTACTCCGGAGGGGGGTCCTACAATGAGCAGTACTTC.

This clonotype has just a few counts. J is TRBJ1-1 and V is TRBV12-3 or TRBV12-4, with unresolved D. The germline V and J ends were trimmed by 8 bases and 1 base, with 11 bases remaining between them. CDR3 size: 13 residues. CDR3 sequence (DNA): TGTGCCAGCCTACAGATCCCGAACACTGAAGCTTTCTTT. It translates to CASLQIPNTEAFF.

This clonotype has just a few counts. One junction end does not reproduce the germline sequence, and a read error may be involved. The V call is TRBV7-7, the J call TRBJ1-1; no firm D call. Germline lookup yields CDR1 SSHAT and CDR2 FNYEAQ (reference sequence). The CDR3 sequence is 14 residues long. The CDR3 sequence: CASSPITANTEAFF. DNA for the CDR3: TGTGCTAGCAGCCCTATTACAGCGAACACTGAAGCTTTCTTT.

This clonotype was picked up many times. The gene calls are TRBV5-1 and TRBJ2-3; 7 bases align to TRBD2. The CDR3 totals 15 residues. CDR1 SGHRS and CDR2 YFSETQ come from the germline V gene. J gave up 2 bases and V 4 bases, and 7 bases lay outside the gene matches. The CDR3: CASSRGVQNTDTQYF. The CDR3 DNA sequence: TGCGCCAGCAGCCGGGGGGTCCAGAACACAGATACGCAGTATTTT.

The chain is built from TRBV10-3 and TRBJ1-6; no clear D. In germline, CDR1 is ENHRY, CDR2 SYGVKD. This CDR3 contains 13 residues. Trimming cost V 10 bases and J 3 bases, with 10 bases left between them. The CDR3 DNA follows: TGTGCCAACACAGTAAACTATAATTCACCCCTCCACTTT. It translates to CANTVNYNSPLHF.

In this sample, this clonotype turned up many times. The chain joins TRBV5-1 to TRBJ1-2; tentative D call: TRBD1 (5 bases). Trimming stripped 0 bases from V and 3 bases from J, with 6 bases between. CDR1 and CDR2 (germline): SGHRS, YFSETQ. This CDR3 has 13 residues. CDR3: CASSLGDDYGYTF. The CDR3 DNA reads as TGCGCCAGCAGCTTGGGGGACGACTATGGCTACACCTTC.

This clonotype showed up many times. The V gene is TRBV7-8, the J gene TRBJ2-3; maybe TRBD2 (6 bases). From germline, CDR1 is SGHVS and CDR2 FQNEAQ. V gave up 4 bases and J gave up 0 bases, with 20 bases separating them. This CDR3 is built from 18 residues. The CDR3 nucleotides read TGTGCCAGCAGCTCAGGCTGGCGGGCGGGGCAAAGCACAGATACGCAGTATTTT. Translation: CASSSGWRAGQSTDTQYF.

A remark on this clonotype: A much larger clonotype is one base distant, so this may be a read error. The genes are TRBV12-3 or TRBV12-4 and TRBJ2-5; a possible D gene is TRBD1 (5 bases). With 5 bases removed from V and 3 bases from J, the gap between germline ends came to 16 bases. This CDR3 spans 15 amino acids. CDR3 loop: CASSPQGRLKETQYF. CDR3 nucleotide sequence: TGTGCCAGCAGTCCCCAGGGCAGGCTCAAAGAGACCCAGTACTTC.

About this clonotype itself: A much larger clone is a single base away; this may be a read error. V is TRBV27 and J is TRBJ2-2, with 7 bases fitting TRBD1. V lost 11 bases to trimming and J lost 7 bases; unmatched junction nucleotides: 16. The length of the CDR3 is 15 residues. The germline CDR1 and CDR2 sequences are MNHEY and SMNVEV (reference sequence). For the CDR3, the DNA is TGTGCCGGCACCGCCGAGCACAGGGGAAACGGGGAGCTGTTTTTT. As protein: CAGTAEHRGNGELFF.

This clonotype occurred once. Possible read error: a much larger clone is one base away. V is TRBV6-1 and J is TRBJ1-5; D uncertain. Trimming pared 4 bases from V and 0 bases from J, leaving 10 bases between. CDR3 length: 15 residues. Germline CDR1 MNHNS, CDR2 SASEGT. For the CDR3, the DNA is TGTGCCAGCAGTGGAGCTTACTATAGCAATCAGCCCCAGCATTTT. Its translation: CASSGAYYSNQPQHF.

The DNA of the CDR3 is TGTGCCAGCAGTTACTGGGCAGGGGAGGAAGCTTTCTTT. This sequence encodes CASSYWAGEEAFF. This chain uses TRBV6-6 with TRBJ1-1; maybe TRBD1 (6 bases). Looked up from germline, CDR1 is MNHNY and CDR2 is SVGAGI (reference sequence). The CDR3 contains 13 residues. Trimming removed 1 base at V and 8 bases at J, with 11 bases between.

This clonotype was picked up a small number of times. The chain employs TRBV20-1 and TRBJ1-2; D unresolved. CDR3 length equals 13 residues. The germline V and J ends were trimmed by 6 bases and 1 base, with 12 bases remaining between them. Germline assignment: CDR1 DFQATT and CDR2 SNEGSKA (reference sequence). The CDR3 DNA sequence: TGCAGTGCCCCCGGGCGCCTTAACTATGGCTACACCTTC. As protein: CSAPGRLNYGYTF.

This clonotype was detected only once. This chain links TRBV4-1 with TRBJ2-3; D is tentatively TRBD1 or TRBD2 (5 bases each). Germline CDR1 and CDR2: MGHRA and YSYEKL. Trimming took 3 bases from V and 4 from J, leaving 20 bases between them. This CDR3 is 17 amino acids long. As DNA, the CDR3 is TGCGCCAGCAGCCAGGCCAAAAGAGGGGATTCCGCAGATACGCAGTATTTT. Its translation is CASSQAKRGDSADTQYF.

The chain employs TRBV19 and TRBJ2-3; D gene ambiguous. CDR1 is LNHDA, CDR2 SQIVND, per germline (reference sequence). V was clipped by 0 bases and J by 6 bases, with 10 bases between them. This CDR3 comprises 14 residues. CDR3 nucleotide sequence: TGTGCCAGTAGTATAGAGGGCTTTGTGGATACGCAGTATTTT. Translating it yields CASSIEGFVDTQYF.

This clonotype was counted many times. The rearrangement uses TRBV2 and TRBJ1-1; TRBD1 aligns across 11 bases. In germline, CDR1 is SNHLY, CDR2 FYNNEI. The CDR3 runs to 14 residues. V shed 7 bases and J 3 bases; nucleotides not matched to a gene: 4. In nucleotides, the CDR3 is TGTGCCAGCATCTGGGACAGGGGGTACACTGAAGCTTTCTTT. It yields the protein CASIWDRGYTEAFF.

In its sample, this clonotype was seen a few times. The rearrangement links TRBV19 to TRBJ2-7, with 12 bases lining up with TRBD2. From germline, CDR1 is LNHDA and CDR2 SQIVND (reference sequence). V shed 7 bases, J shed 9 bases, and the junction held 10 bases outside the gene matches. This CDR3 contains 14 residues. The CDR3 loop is CASTRTSGELRQYF. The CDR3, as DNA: TGTGCCAGTACCCGGACTAGCGGGGAACTACGGCAGTACTTC.

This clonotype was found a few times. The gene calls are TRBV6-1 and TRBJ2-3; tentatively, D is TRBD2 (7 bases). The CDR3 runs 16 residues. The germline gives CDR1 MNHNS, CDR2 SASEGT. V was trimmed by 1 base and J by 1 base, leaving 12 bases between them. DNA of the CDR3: TGTGCCAGCAGTGAAGAACAGGGAGGGGGCACAGATACGCAGTATTTT. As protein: CASSEEQGGGTDTQYF.

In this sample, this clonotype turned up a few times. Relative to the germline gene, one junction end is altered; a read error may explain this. The CDR3 DNA reads as TGTGCCGGCAGCTACGGTGGGTCCACCTCCACCGGGGAGCTGTTTTTT. Its protein product is CAGSYGGSTSTGELFF. This chain links TRBV6-2 or TRBV6-3 with TRBJ2-2; D not certain. This CDR3 has 16 amino acids. Germline-derived CDR1 and CDR2 are MNHEY and SVGEGT.

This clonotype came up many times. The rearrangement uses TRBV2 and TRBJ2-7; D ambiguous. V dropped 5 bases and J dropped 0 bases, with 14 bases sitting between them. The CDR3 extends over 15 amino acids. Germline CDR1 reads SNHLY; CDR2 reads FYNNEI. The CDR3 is CASSSRLIASYEQYF. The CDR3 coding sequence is TGTGCCAGCAGTTCCCGCCTAATAGCCTCCTACGAGCAGTACTTC.

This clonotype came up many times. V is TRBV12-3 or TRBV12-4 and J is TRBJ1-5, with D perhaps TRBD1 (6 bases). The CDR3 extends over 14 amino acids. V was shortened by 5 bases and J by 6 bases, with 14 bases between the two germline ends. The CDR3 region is CASSQTGLSQPQHF. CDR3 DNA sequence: TGTGCCAGCAGTCAAACAGGGTTGTCTCAGCCCCAGCATTTT.

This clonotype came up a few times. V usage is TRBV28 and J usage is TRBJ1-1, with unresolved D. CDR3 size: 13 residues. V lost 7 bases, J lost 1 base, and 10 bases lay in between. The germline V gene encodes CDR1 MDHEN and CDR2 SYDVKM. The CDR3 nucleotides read TGTGCCAGCACGGTTACACCGAACACTGAAGCTTTCTTT. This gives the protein CASTVTPNTEAFF.

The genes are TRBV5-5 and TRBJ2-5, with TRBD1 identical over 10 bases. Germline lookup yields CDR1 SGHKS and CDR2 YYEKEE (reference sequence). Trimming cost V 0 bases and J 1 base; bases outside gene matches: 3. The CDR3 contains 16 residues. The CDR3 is CASSLARTGGQETQYF. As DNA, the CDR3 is TGTGCCAGCAGCTTGGCTAGGACAGGGGGCCAAGAGACCCAGTACTTC.

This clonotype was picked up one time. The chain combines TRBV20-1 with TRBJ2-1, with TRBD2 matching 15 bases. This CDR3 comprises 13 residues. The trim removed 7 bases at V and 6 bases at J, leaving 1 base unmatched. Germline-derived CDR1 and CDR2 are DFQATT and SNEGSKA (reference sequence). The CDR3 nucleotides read TGCAGTGGGACTAGCGGGAGGGCCAATGAGCAGTTCTTC. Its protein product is CSGTSGRANEQFF.

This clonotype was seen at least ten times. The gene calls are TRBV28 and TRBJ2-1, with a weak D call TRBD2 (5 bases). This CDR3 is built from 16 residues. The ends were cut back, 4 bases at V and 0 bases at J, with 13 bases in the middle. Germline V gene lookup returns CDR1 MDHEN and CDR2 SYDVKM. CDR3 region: CASSSIALSSYNEQFF. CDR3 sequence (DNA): TGTGCCAGCAGTTCCATAGCGTTGAGCTCCTACAATGAGCAGTTCTTC.